The next 21 T cell receptor beta chains were all read from a single sample in a study of siplizumab effects on memory and regulatory T cells. Produced via immunoSEQ multiplex PCR; TCRdb's table is partial and in-frame only. Of 110,000 or so clones listed, approximately 94% were seen once; the top ten hold more than 0.3%. The sequencing sample was made of CD4+ T cells sorted from blood. These receptors all stem from a human donor in good health.

The J gene is TRBJ1-2, the V gene TRBV29-1; no clear D gene. This CDR3 comprises 14 residues. Trimming cost V 3 bases and J 2 bases, with 13 bases left between them. Germline loops: CDR1 SQVTM, CDR2 ANQGSEA. CDR3 DNA: TGCAGCGTTGAGATGGGGTCCAAGAACTATGGCTACACCTTC. It is translated as CSVEMGSKNYGYTF.

The chain employs TRBV18 and TRBJ2-7; the D gene is possibly TRBD1 (5 bases). Trimming cost V 1 base and J 2 bases, with 9 bases left between them. CDR1 is KGHSH and CDR2 is LQKENI in the germline V gene. This CDR3 is 14 amino acids long. CDR3 nucleotides: TGTGCCAGCTCACCACTTGACAGTACCTACGAGCAGTACTTC. As protein: CASSPLDSTYEQYF.

This chain uses TRBV18 with TRBJ1-1; unclear D gene. Germline loops: CDR1 KGHSH, CDR2 LQKENI. This CDR3 is 15 amino acids long. Trimming removed 3 bases from V and 7 bases from J, with 18 bases in between. CDR3 residues: CASSPGFGVVGEAFF. As DNA, the CDR3 is TGTGCCAGCTCACCCGGGTTCGGGGTCGTTGGTGAAGCTTTCTTT.

The count of this clone is one. This chain uses TRBV14 with TRBJ1-3, with D unclear. The CDR3 length is 13 residues. With 4 bases removed from V and 0 bases from J, the gap between germline ends came to 4 bases. In germline, CDR1 is SGHDN, CDR2 FVKESK. The CDR3 region has the DNA TGTGCCAGCAGCCGCAGCTCTGGAAACACCATATATTTT. This sequence encodes CASSRSSGNTIYF.

The J gene is TRBJ1-4, the V gene TRBV19; D is undetermined. V lost 5 bases and J lost 7, with 17 bases in between. Germline values: CDR1 LNHDA, CDR2 SQIVND (reference sequence). This CDR3 comprises 15 residues. The CDR3 loop is CASSASYGSGEKLFF. The CDR3 nucleotides are TGTGCCAGTAGTGCAAGCTATGGAAGCGGTGAAAAACTGTTTTTT. Drawing the rest from reference TRBV19 and TRBJ1-4, the complete variable domain is DGGITQSPKYLFRKEGQNVTLSCEQNLNHDAMYWYRQDPGQGLRLIYYSQIVNDFQKGDIAEGYSVSREKKESFPLTVTSAQKNPTAFYLCASSASYGSGEKLFFGSGTQLSVL.

The V and J genes are TRBV7-9 and TRBJ2-7, with TRBD1 matching 9 bases. V shed 1 base, J shed 4 bases, and the junction held 11 bases outside the gene matches. From germline, CDR1 is SEHNR and CDR2 FQNEAQ (reference sequence). The CDR3 sequence is 17 residues long. The CDR3 sequence is CASSLDPGTGFFYEQYF. CDR3 nucleotides: TGTGCCAGCAGCTTAGATCCAGGGACAGGGTTCTTTTACGAGCAGTACTTC.

V and J are TRBV6-6 and TRBJ2-1, with 11 bases matching TRBD2. Germline V CDR1 and CDR2: MNHNY, SVGAGI (reference sequence). This CDR3 spans 15 amino acids. J gave up 9 bases and V 0 bases, and 4 bases lay outside the gene matches. CDR3 protein: CASSYSLAGDSEQFF. As DNA, the CDR3 is TGTGCCAGCAGTTACTCACTAGCGGGAGACAGTGAGCAGTTCTTC.

The V and J genes are TRBV4-3 and TRBJ2-2; TRBD2 matches at 7 bases. The CDR3 has 16 amino acids. Trimming removed 4 bases from V and 4 bases from J; junction bases left unmatched: 9. Germline assignment: CDR1 LGHNA and CDR2 YSLEER. The CDR3 loop is CASSREAERGTGELFF. CDR3 nucleotides: TGCGCCAGCAGCCGGGAAGCGGAGCGGGGCACCGGGGAGCTGTTTTTT.

The chain combines TRBV7-2 with TRBJ2-5; D not certain. Per the germline V gene, CDR1 is SGHTA and CDR2 is FQGNSA. Trimming shortened V by 0 bases and J by 5 bases, and 4 bases separated the two germline ends. This CDR3 region has 12 residues. CDR3 DNA sequence: TGTGCCAGCAGCTTAGCGATGGAGACCCAGTACTTC. This codes for CASSLAMETQYF.

The J gene is TRBJ1-1, the V gene TRBV4-2; D possibly corresponds to TRBD1 (5 bases). CDR3 length equals 14 residues. Per the germline V gene, CDR1 is LGHNA and CDR2 is YNFKEQ. Trimming took off 0 bases at V and 12 bases at J, with 17 bases between the two ends. CDR3 sequence reads: CASSQEVGRVVSFF. The DNA of the CDR3 is TGTGCCAGCAGCCAAGAGGTGGGGCGAGTTGTATCTTTCTTT.

The chain employs TRBV11-2 and TRBJ2-5; TRBD2 might be the D (6 bases). The V gene's germline CDR1 is SGHAT and CDR2 FQNNGV. The CDR3 is made up of 16 amino acids. V was pared by 5 bases and J by 3 bases, with 19 bases between. CDR3 region: CASSTTRTGKEETQYF. The CDR3 nucleotides read TGTGCCAGCAGCACGACTAGGACGGGGAAAGAAGAGACCCAGTACTTC.

This sequence joins TRBV28 and TRBJ2-7; D gene ambiguous. This CDR3 spans 12 amino acids. Germline CDR1 is MDHEN and CDR2 is SYDVKM. Trimming took off 3 bases at V and 2 bases at J, with 5 bases between the two ends. The DNA of the CDR3 is TGTGCCAGCAGTTTCTTAGCCTACGAGCAGTACTTC. This codes for CASSFLAYEQYF.

This rearrangement joins TRBV4-1 to TRBJ2-7; D gene ambiguous. From germline, CDR1 is MGHRA and CDR2 YSYEKL. This CDR3 contains 13 residues. The germline V and J ends were trimmed by 3 bases and 3 bases, with 9 bases remaining between them. CDR3 nucleotide sequence: TGCGCCAGCAGCCAGGGCTACCTCTACGAGCAGTACTTC. Protein sequence: CASSQGYLYEQYF.

The chain joins TRBV11-2 to TRBJ2-5; the D gene is possibly TRBD2 (6 bases). This CDR3 spans 13 amino acids. The germline V gene encodes CDR1 SGHAT and CDR2 FQNNGV. V lost 4 bases and J 5 bases, leaving 11 bases between the germline ends. This CDR3 reads CASSWGLRETQYF. The CDR3 nucleotides read TGTGCCAGCAGCTGGGGACTGCGGGAGACCCAGTACTTC.

This clone has only a few counts. V is TRBV30 and J is TRBJ1-1, with 7 bases identical to TRBD1. Germline V gene lookup returns CDR1 GTSNPN and CDR2 SVGIG (reference sequence). J lost 6 bases, V lost 3 bases, and 4 bases had no gene match. This CDR3 comprises 12 residues. The DNA for the CDR3 is TGTGCCTGGAGACGACAGGGAGCTGAAGCTTTCTTT. Translating it yields CAWRRQGAEAFF.

The chain links TRBV6-1 to TRBJ1-1; perhaps TRBD1 as D (6 bases). Germline CDR1 reads MNHNS; CDR2 reads SASEGT. The CDR3 is made up of 13 amino acids. With 6 bases removed from V and 2 bases from J, the gap between germline ends came to 10 bases. In DNA form, the CDR3 reads TGTGCCAGCAGCGCGGGACAAAACACTGAAGCTTTCTTT. It is translated as CASSAGQNTEAFF.

The V and J genes are TRBV5-4 and TRBJ1-2, with TRBD1 identical over 7 bases. From germline, CDR1 is SGHNT and CDR2 YYREEE (reference sequence). CDR3 length: 13 residues. V trimming: 6 bases; J trimming: 5 bases; junction bases outside the gene matches: 7. The chain's CDR3 is CASNNDRVYGYTF. CDR3 nucleotide sequence: TGTGCCAGCAACAACGACAGGGTGTATGGCTACACCTTC.

The chain has TRBV4-1 and TRBJ1-4; D perhaps matches TRBD1 (6 bases). The V gene lost 5 bases and the J gene lost 8 bases, with 21 bases spanning the gap. Germline CDR1 MGHRA, CDR2 YSYEKL. CDR3 length equals 16 residues. CDR3 residues: CASSEVFRGGSEKLFF. In DNA form, the CDR3 reads TGCGCCAGCAGCGAAGTATTCAGGGGCGGTTCCGAAAAACTGTTTTTT.

This clone appeared once. This chain connects TRBV25-1 to TRBJ2-1; no firm D call. The CDR3 has 12 residues. CDR1 and CDR2 from the germline V gene are MGHDK and SYGVNS. Trimming stripped 7 bases from V and 8 bases from J, with 12 bases between. CDR3 protein: CASNHLGYEQFF. CDR3 nucleotide sequence: TGTGCCAGCAACCATCTAGGCTATGAGCAGTTCTTC. The variable domain in full, completed from reference TRBV25-1 and TRBJ2-1, reads EADIYQTPRYLVIGTGKKITLECSQTMGHDKMYWYQQDPGMELHLIHYSYGVNSTEKGDLSSESTVSRIRTEHFPLTLESARPSHTSQYLCASNHLGYEQFFGPGTRLTVL.

In the case of this clone: This specimen includes other DNA sequences encoding the same CDR3. The chain recombines TRBV19 with TRBJ2-3; D is uncertain. The CDR3 totals 13 residues. Trimming left V 6 bases short and J 2 bases short, with 9 bases between. CDR1 LNHDA and CDR2 SQIVND come from the germline V gene (reference sequence). The CDR3 loop is CASSHPSTDTQYF. The CDR3 bases are TGTGCCAGTAGCCATCCCTCCACAGATACGCAGTATTTT.

This clone came up a few times. The chain uses TRBV4-1 and TRBJ1-5; D uncertain. Germline V gene data show CDR1 as MGHRA and CDR2 as YSYEKL. Trimming cost V 0 bases and J 2 bases, with 17 bases left between them. This CDR3 is 18 amino acids long. This CDR3 reads CASSQDGSREWGNQPQHF. The CDR3, as DNA: TGCGCCAGCAGCCAAGATGGGTCGAGGGAGTGGGGCAATCAGCCCCAGCATTTT.